This T cell receptor beta chain was captured by sequencing in a study of blood T cell repertoires in COVID-19. Germline lookup yields CDR1 MRHNA and CDR2 SNTAGT. Trimming at V came to 6 bases and at J to 2 bases, leaving 4 bases not matched to a gene. This CDR3 region has 14 residues. As originally analysed: It was from reference gene primer amplification that nucleated cell counts were estimated. The protocol was immunoSEQ multiplex PCR, while the TCRdb copy is restricted to in-frame clones and leaves out a portion. From that table come the V and J calls and clone size; the DNA was used to work out D and trimming. The data contain some 170,000 clones, over 80% of them seen just once; the ten biggest clones take up roughly 9%. This clone was observed a few times.

The chain recombines TRBV6-4 with TRBJ1-2; 9 bases match TRBD1. What was sequenced was peripheral blood. The receptor was isolated from a woman over 75 with active or convalescent COVID-19. As DNA, the CDR3 is TGTGCCAGCAGCCCCGGGACAGGGAACTATGGCTACACCTTC. Protein: CASSPGTGNYGYTF.